Listed below are T cell receptor beta chains from one sample, sequenced in a study of T cells in Graves' hyperthyroidism and ophthalmopathy. MiXCR, run by TCRdb on the multiplex PCR reads, gives a single entry per CDR3 protein. Of approximately 400,000 distinct CDR3 sequences listed, roughly 15% are singletons. Sequenced: blood. The source of these receptors is a woman between 25 and 40 years old with Graves' ophthalmopathy. Both conserved end residues are part of each CDR3. A D gene is named only where the DNA matches it firmly. Rows give clone size only sometimes, using once, few, many, or a class for an expanded clone.

>NA|many|TRBV6-1|TRBJ2-5
TGTGCCAGCAGTGAACGAGGACTGAGGGAGACCCAGTACTTC
CASSERGLRETQYF
>TRBD1|many|TRBV6-2/TRBV6-3|TRBJ2-7
TGTGCCAGCAGTTCACAGGGGAACATCTACGAGCAGTACTTC
CASSSQGNIYEQYF
>NA|many|TRBV28|TRBJ2-1
TGTGCCAGCCGGGGTTTGGGGGGCCCTCCCAATGAGCAGTTCTTC
CASRGLGGPPNEQFF
>NA|NA|TRBV20-1|TRBJ2-7
TGCAGTGCTGCCGGCAGGGTGCACGAGCAGTACTTC
CSAAGRVHEQYF
>TRBD2|few|TRBV6-5|TRBJ2-5
TGTGCCAGCAGTTACGTGGGGAGCGGGGGGATAAAAGAGACCCAGTACTTC
CASSYVGSGGIKETQYF
>NA|many|TRBV30|TRBJ2-7
TGTGCCTGGACCGGGAAAAGGAGTTCCTACGAGCAGTACTTC
CAWTGKRSSYEQYF
>NA|few|TRBV28|TRBJ1-5
TGTGCCAGCAGTTACGAGGATCAGCCCCAGCATTTT
CASSYEDQPQHF
>NA|NA|TRBV5-1|TRBJ2-4
TGCGCCAGCAGCTTGGTTATTGGTAGTGGATTACTAGCCAAAAACATTCAGTACTTC
CASSLVIGSGLLAKNIQYF
>NA|NA|TRBV5-1|TRBJ1-5
TGCGCCAGCAGCTTGACCGGGATCCCAAATCAGCCCCAGCATTTT
CASSLTGIPNQPQHF
>NA|NA|TRBV7-9|TRBJ1-2
TGTGCGAGCAGCTTAGCCTCGGGGTATGGCTACACCTTC
CASSLASGYGYTF
>NA|NA|TRBV6-1|TRBJ1-2
TGTGCCAGCAGTTTTACAGGGAACCATGGCTACACCTTC
CASSFTGNHGYTF
>NA|many|TRBV20-1|TRBJ1-2
TGCAGTGCTAGTACAGAGGGCTACACCTTC
CSASTEGYTF
>NA|many|TRBV12-3/TRBV12-4|TRBJ2-7
TGTGCCAGCAGATTCCAAGCCGGAGGGGGCGAGCAGTACTTC
CASRFQAGGGEQYF
>NA|many|TRBV20-1|TRBJ2-7
TGCAGTGCTAACAGGGATAACGAGCAGTACTTC
CSANRDNEQYF
>NA|many|TRBV2|TRBJ2-1
TGTGCCAGCAGTGAAGCGCAAGGGGACAACAATGAGCAGTTCTTC
CASSEAQGDNNEQFF
>TRBD2|many|TRBV30|TRBJ2-3
TGTGCCTGCGGACTAGCGGGGGCCATGGATACGCAGTATTTT
CACGLAGAMDTQYF
>TRBD1|NA|TRBV4-2|TRBJ1-1
TGTGCCAGCAGCCAAGGGGACAGAAAGTTGAACACTGAAGCTTTCTTT
CASSQGDRKLNTEAFF
>NA|many|TRBV10-3|TRBJ1-5
TGTGCCATCAGTGAGAAGGGGTCAAATAGCAATCAGCCCCAGCATTTT
CAISEKGSNSNQPQHF
>NA|many|TRBV2|TRBJ2-3
TGTGCCAGCAGTAGATCTCCAGATACGCAGTATTTT
CASSRSPDTQYF
>NA|many|TRBV7-2|TRBJ1-4
TGTGCCAGCAGCTCGAGATCGACAGGTTTTAATGAAAAACTGTTTTTT
CASSSRSTGFNEKLFF
>TRBD1|few|TRBV7-9|TRBJ1-5
TGTGCCAGCAGCCAAGACAGGGATGGTCAGCCCCAGCATTTT
CASSQDRDGQPQHF
>NA|NA|TRBV19|TRBJ2-1
TGTGCCAGTAGCTCCTCCCAGCAGGATTCCTACAATGAGCAGTTCTTC
CASSSSQQDSYNEQFF
>NA|many|TRBV30|TRBJ1-2
TGTGCCTGGAGTGGGGGGCTCGACTATGGCTACACCTTC
CAWSGGLDYGYTF
>TRBD2|NA|TRBV2|TRBJ2-5
TGTGCCAGCAGACATAGCGGGGGGGCCGAAGAGACCCAGTACTTC
CASRHSGGAEETQYF
>NA|many|TRBV24-1|TRBJ2-5
TGTGCCACCAGTGATTTGTTACGGGACGGGGAGACCCAGTACTTC
CATSDLLRDGETQYF
>NA|many|TRBV12-5|TRBJ1-5
TGTGCTAGTGGTTTGGTAGCAGGGGGCAATCAGCCCCAGCATTTT
CASGLVAGGNQPQHF
>NA|many|TRBV2|TRBJ1-5
TGTGCCAGCAGTTTGGGGATTAGCAATCAGCCCCAGCATTTT
CASSLGISNQPQHF
>TRBD1|many|TRBV10-3|TRBJ1-2
TGTGCCACCGGACAGGGTGGCTATGGCTACACCTTC
CATGQGGYGYTF
>TRBD1|many|TRBV20-1|TRBJ1-2
TGCAGTGCCAGAAGGACAGGACCCTATGGCTACACCTTC
CSARRTGPYGYTF
>NA|few|TRBV15|TRBJ1-6
TGTGCCACCAGCAGAGCCAGCCCCTCCTATAATTCACCCCTCCACTTT
CATSRASPSYNSPLHF
>TRBD2|many|TRBV2|TRBJ2-5
TGTGCCAGCAGCCCCCAGGGGACTAGCGAGACCCAAGAGACCCAGTACTTC
CASSPQGTSETQETQYF
>TRBD2|few|TRBV11-2|TRBJ2-1
TGTGCCAGCAGCTTAATCCGGACTAGCGTTCCCTACAATGAGCAGTTCTTC
CASSLIRTSVPYNEQFF
>TRBD2|many|TRBV7-9|TRBJ2-1
TGTGCCATCGGGGGGAAGGACCCTGAGCAGTTCTTC
CAIGGKDPEQFF
>TRBD2|few|TRBV20-1|TRBJ2-2
TGCAGTGCTAGAGATCCAATGGGGACTAGCGGGGGGGGTAACACCGGGGAGCTGTTTTTT
CSARDPMGTSGGGNTGELFF
>NA|NA|TRBV11-2|TRBJ2-3
TGTGCCAGCAGCTTAGTAGCGGAAAGCACAGATACGCAGTATTTT
CASSLVAESTDTQYF
>NA|few|TRBV19|TRBJ2-6
TGTGCCAGTAGTATTATTCACCCGCCCGGGGCCAACGTCCTGACTTTC
CASSIIHPPGANVLTF
>NA|NA|TRBV12-3/TRBV12-4|TRBJ2-3
TGTGCCAGCAGTTTCTCTCCCGGCGGAACAGATACGCAGTATTTT
CASSFSPGGTDTQYF
>TRBD1|NA|TRBV12-3/TRBV12-4|TRBJ2-4
TGTGCCAGCAGTTTTACCGTCGGGACAGGCAGCGCAGCCAAAAACATTCAGTACTTC
CASSFTVGTGSAAKNIQYF
>NA|many|TRBV18|TRBJ1-1
TGTGCCAGCTCAGGGGGCTTGGGAGCTTTCTTT
CASSGGLGAFF
>NA|few|TRBV19|TRBJ2-1
TGTGCCAGTAGTATAGCTGGGCGGGGGCCTAGCCACAATGAGCAGTTCTTC
CASSIAGRGPSHNEQFF
>TRBD1|many|TRBV30|TRBJ1-6
TGTGCCTGGAGTGTCACAGGGGTTCAGGGACCCCTCCACTTT
CAWSVTGVQGPLHF
>NA|many|TRBV6-1|TRBJ2-2
TGTGCCAGCAGTGAAGAATCTTGGGCCCGGATCAACACCGGGGAGCTGTTTTTT
CASSEESWARINTGELFF